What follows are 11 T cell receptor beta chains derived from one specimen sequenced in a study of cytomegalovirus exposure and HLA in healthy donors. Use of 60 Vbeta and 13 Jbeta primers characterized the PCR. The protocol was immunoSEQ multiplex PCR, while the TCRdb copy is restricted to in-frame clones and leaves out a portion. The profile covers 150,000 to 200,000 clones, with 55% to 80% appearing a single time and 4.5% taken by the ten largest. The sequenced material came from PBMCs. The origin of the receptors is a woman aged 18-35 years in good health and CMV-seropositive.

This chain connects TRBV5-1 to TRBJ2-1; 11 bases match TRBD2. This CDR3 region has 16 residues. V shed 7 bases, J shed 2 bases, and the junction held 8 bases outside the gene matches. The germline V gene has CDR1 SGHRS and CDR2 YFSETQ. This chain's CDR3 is CASGTSGRIAYNEQFF. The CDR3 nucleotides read TGCGCCAGCGGAACTAGCGGGAGAATCGCCTACAATGAGCAGTTCTTC.

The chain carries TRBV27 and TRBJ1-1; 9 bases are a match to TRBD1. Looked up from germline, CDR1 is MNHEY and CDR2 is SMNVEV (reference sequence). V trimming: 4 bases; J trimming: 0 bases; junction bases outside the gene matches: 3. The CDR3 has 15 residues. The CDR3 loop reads CASSWTGALNTEAFF. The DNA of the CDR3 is TGTGCCAGCAGTTGGACAGGGGCCCTGAACACTGAAGCTTTCTTT.

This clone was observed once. CDR3 residues: CSVEVDGSSYNEQFF. The DNA of the CDR3 is TGCAGCGTTGAAGTGGACGGGAGTTCCTACAATGAGCAGTTCTTC. The J gene is TRBJ2-1, the V gene TRBV29-1, with D tentatively TRBD2 (6 bases). The CDR3 runs 15 residues. Germline V lookup: CDR1 SQVTM, CDR2 ANQGSEA. The ends were cut back, 1 base at V and 1 base at J, with 11 bases in the middle.

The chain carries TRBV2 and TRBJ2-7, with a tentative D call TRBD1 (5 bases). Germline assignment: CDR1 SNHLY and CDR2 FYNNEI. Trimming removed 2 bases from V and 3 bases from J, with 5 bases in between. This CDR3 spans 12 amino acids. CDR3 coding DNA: TGTGCCAGCAGTGAACAGGGCTACGAGCAGTACTTC. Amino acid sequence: CASSEQGYEQYF.

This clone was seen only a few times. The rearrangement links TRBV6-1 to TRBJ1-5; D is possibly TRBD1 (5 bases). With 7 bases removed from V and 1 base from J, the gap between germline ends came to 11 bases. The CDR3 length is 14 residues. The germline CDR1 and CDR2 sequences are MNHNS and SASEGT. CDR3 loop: CASMGGLSNQPQHF. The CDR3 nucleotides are TGTGCCAGCATGGGGGGACTGAGCAATCAGCCCCAGCATTTT.

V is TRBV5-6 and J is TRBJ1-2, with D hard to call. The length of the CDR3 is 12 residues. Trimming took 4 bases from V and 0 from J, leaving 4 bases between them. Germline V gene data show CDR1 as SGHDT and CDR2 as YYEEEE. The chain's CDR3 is CASSPANYGYTF. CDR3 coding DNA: TGTGCCAGCAGCCCAGCTAACTATGGCTACACCTTC. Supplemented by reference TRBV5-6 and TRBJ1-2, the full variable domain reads DAGVTQSPTHLIKTRGQQVTLRCSPKSGHDTVSWYQQALGQGPQFIFQYYEEEERQRGNFPDRFSGHQFPNYSSELNVNALLLGDSALYLCASSPANYGYTFGSGTRLTVV.

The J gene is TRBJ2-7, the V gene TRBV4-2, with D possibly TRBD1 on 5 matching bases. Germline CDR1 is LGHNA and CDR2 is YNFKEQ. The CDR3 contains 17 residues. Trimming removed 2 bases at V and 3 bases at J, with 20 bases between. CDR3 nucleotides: TGTGCCAGCAGCCAACCTACCCATAACACCGGACACTACGAGCAGTACTTC. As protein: CASSQPTHNTGHYEQYF.

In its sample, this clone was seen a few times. The CDR3 loop is CATSPREYEQYF. The DNA for the CDR3 is TGTGCCACCAGCCCCAGGGAATACGAGCAGTACTTC. The chain couples TRBV15 to TRBJ2-7, with D tentatively TRBD1 (5 bases). The V end lost 5 bases, the J end lost 4 bases, and 9 bases lay between the germline ends. Looked up from germline, CDR1 is LNHNV and CDR2 is YYDKDF (reference sequence). The CDR3 is 12 amino acids.

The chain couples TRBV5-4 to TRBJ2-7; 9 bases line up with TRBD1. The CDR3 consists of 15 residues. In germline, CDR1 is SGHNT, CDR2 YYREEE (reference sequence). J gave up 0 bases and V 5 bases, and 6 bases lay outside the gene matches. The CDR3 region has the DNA TGTGCCAGCAGTTACAGGGGGCCGAGCTCCTACGAGCAGTACTTC. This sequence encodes CASSYRGPSSYEQYF.

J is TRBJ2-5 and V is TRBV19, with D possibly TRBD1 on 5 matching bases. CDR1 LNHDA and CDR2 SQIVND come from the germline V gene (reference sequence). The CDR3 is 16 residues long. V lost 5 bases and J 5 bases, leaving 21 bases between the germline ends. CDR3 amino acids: CASSLPGQGWTETQYF. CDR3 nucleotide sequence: TGTGCCAGTAGTCTCCCTGGGCAGGGATGGACGGAGACCCAGTACTTC. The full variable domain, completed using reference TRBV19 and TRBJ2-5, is DGGITQSPKYLFRKEGQNVTLSCEQNLNHDAMYWYRQDPGQGLRLIYYSQIVNDFQKGDIAEGYSVSREKKESFPLTVTSAQKNPTAFYLCASSLPGQGWTETQYFGPGTRLLVL.

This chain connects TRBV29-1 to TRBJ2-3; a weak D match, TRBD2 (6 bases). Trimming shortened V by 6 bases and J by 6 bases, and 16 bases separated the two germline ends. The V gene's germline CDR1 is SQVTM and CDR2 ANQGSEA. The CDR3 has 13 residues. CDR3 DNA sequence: TGCAGCGTCCCGGGACTGGCCATCGATACGCAGTATTTT. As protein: CSVPGLAIDTQYF.